A selection of T cell receptor beta chains follows, all from one sample in a study of Ad26.COV2.S vaccination and SARS-CoV-2 variants. The data were produced by immunoSEQ multiplex PCR, yet TCRdb's version contains in-frame clones alone and is incomplete. Here the sample spans 410,000 or so clones, approximately 90% being singletons. The sequenced sample was peripheral blood, obtained in a trial of Ad26.COV2.S vaccine versus placebo. All receptors derive from a person between 18 and 65 years old who received the Ad26.COV2.S COVID-19 vaccine or a placebo. CDR3s include the opening cysteine and the closing phenylalanine or tryptophan. D genes are given only for firm matches. Expanded clones are given a class, and other clones once, few, many or no size at all.

d_call | j_call | v_call | clone_size | cdr3_aa
. | TRBJ2-7 | TRBV6-2/TRBV6-3 | few | CASSYSTLAPRDEQYF
. | TRBJ2-3 | TRBV6-5 | . | CASSFGRRFTDTQYF
TRBD1 | TRBJ2-7 | TRBV18 | . | CASSQGAPYEQYF
. | TRBJ1-1 | TRBV6-2/TRBV6-3 | . | CASSSNSWPIFEAFF
TRBD1 | TRBJ1-2 | TRBV7-8 | . | CASSLSGTGVYGYTF
TRBD2 | TRBJ2-3 | TRBV28 | . | CASSLYRGDTDTQYF
TRBD2 | TRBJ2-3 | TRBV7-6 | . | CASSLTGLAGAPQYF
. | TRBJ1-2 | TRBV28 | once | CASSFNGGYGYTF
. | TRBJ2-5 | TRBV5-4 | . | CASSSLLRGQETQYF
. | TRBJ1-1 | TRBV29-1 | . | CSVTRTVNTEAFF
TRBD2 | TRBJ2-7 | TRBV6-2/TRBV6-3 | . | CASSWEGLVQYF
TRBD2 | TRBJ2-5 | TRBV5-1 | . | CASSPGLAGGLKETQYF
. | TRBJ1-6 | TRBV2 | . | CASLGTPTPLHF
. | TRBJ2-2 | TRBV9 | . | CASSPSPWGNTGELFF
. | TRBJ2-1 | TRBV19 | . | CASSIRVNEQFF
. | TRBJ2-3 | TRBV15 | . | CATREPPGLTPDTQYF
. | TRBJ1-5 | TRBV15 | once | CATSRGGDGQPQHF
TRBD1 | TRBJ1-1 | TRBV6-4 | . | CASSETGTGGTEAFF
. | TRBJ1-2 | TRBV12-3/TRBV12-4 | . | CASSLGGGYTF
. | TRBJ1-2 | TRBV7-9 | once | CASSLGHSNGGYTF
TRBD1 | TRBJ2-7 | TRBV18 | . | CASSPLSGTVYGEQYF
. | TRBJ2-5 | TRBV6-5 | . | CASSRTVQETQYF
. | TRBJ2-7 | TRBV6-6 | few | CASRDPPGEQYF
. | TRBJ1-2 | TRBV20-1 | . | CSATRDYGYTF
TRBD2 | TRBJ2-2 | TRBV30 | . | CAWNPGLANTGELFF
TRBD2 | TRBJ2-1 | TRBV27 | . | CASSFFGLAGGQQFF
TRBD1 | TRBJ1-5 | TRBV2 | . | CASRASTGGSQPQHF
. | TRBJ1-5 | TRBV7-2 | . | CASSLSGQRNQPQHF